This passage covers 14 T cell receptor beta chains from one sample sequenced in a study of OX40 agonist ivuxolimab in advanced cancers. Sequencing used immunoSEQ multiplex PCR; TCRdb keeps in-frame clones, though not all of them. The data hold about 41,000 clones, with more than 80% observed a single time. Here the sequenced sample was CD4+ or CD8+ T cells sorted from blood, taken in a trial of the OX40 agonist ivuxolimab. Receptor source: an adult with an advanced solid tumor such as melanoma, head and neck, liver or kidney cancer.

CDR3 region: CASSLSGTDTQYF. The CDR3 DNA follows: TGTGCCAGCAGCTTATCCGGCACAGATACGCAGTATTTT. The rearrangement uses TRBV7-9 and TRBJ2-3; D remains unclear. V was clipped by 2 bases and J by 1 base, with 4 bases between them. Germline V lookup: CDR1 SEHNR, CDR2 FQNEAQ (reference sequence). The CDR3 totals 13 residues.

In this sample, this clone turned up a few times. V usage is TRBV7-9 and J usage is TRBJ2-1; D is undetermined. The germline gives CDR1 SEHNR, CDR2 FQNEAQ (reference sequence). Trimming removed 1 base at V and 12 bases at J, with 13 bases between. This CDR3 contains 13 residues. The CDR3 bases are TGTGCCAGCAGCTTAGATCGTAGCACCAGGCAGTTCTTC. The encoded protein is CASSLDRSTRQFF. The whole variable domain, filled in from reference TRBV7-9 and TRBJ2-1, reads DTGVSQNPRHKITKRGQNVTFRCDPISEHNRLYWYRQTLGQGPEFLTYFQNEAQLEKSRLLSDRFSAERPKGSFSTLEIQRTEQGDSAMYLCASSLDRSTRQFFGPGTRLTVL.

This clone has a single count. The chain couples TRBV6-5 to TRBJ1-1, with a tentative D call TRBD1 (5 bases). Between the trimmed V and J ends, which lost 5 bases and 6 bases, there was a span of 16 bases. Per the germline V gene, CDR1 is MNHEY and CDR2 is SVGAGI. This CDR3 comprises 14 residues. As DNA, the CDR3 is TGTGCCAGCAGTCCAAATTATGCGGGGGCTGAAGCTTTCTTT. This sequence encodes CASSPNYAGAEAFF.

The chain carries TRBV10-3 and TRBJ2-7; 14 bases are a match to TRBD2. Germline lookup yields CDR1 ENHRY and CDR2 SYGVKD. The CDR3 spans 17 residues. V was clipped by 6 bases and J by 2 bases; unmatched bases: 9. The CDR3 region is CAIRPGLAGDPPYEQYF. The CDR3 nucleotides read TGTGCCATCAGGCCGGGACTAGCGGGGGACCCACCCTACGAGCAGTACTTC.

The rearrangement joins TRBV11-2 to TRBJ1-3, with D maybe TRBD1 (6 bases). V gave up 5 bases and J gave up 10 bases, with 15 bases separating them. Germline lookup yields CDR1 SGHAT and CDR2 FQNNGV. The CDR3 consists of 13 residues. The CDR3: CASSAAPQGTIYF. The CDR3 nucleotides are TGTGCCAGCAGCGCCGCACCCCAGGGGACCATATATTTT.

The V call is TRBV5-1, the J call TRBJ1-2, with 8 bases lining up with TRBD1. V lost 4 bases to trimming and J lost 3 bases; unmatched junction nucleotides: 5. The length of the CDR3 is 14 residues. Germline assignment: CDR1 SGHRS and CDR2 YFSETQ. The CDR3 sequence: CASSGQGGYYGYTF. The CDR3 DNA reads as TGCGCCAGCAGCGGACAGGGAGGTTACTATGGCTACACCTTC.

This chain links TRBV6-1 with TRBJ2-7, with D perhaps being TRBD1 or TRBD2 (7 bases each). V was trimmed by 1 base and J by 5 bases, leaving 18 bases between them. Germline V gives CDR1 MNHNS, CDR2 SASEGT. This CDR3 has 16 residues. The CDR3: CASSEGGRGPPHEQYF. As DNA, the CDR3 is TGTGCCAGCAGTGAAGGAGGGAGGGGGCCCCCCCACGAGCAGTACTTC.

In its sample, this clone ranks as medium-sized (0.01 to 0.1%). V is TRBV7-2 and J is TRBJ1-2; maybe TRBD1 (6 bases). Trimming took off 5 bases at V and 6 bases at J, with 16 bases between the two ends. CDR1 is SGHTA, CDR2 FQGNSA, per germline. The CDR3 is 14 amino acids. CDR3 residues: CASSLQAGGHGYTF. The CDR3 DNA sequence: TGTGCCAGCAGCCTCCAGGCTGGGGGCCATGGCTACACCTTC.

The chain employs TRBV5-1 and TRBJ1-2, with TRBD1 matching 7 bases. This CDR3 comprises 13 residues. After removal of 4 bases from V and 0 bases from J, the junction contained 0 bases not matched to a gene. Germline V lookup: CDR1 SGHRS, CDR2 YFSETQ. The CDR3 DNA reads TGCGCCAGCAGCGGGACAGCTAACTATGGCTACACCTTC. Amino acid sequence: CASSGTANYGYTF.

This clone was recorded a few times. The rearrangement links TRBV4-3 to TRBJ2-3; 14 nucleotides align to TRBD2. The V and J ends lost 4 bases and 4 bases, in that order; junction bases with no gene match: 7. Germline assignment: CDR1 LGHNA and CDR2 YSLEER. CDR3 length: 17 amino acids. The CDR3: CASSPRGTSGSADTQYF. CDR3 DNA sequence: TGCGCCAGCAGCCCCCGAGGGACTAGCGGGAGCGCAGATACGCAGTATTTT.

Written as DNA, the CDR3 is TGTGCCAGTAGCCAACTCGACAGCCTAGGAGAGACCCAGTACTTC. It codes for CASSQLDSLGETQYF. The chain is built from TRBV19 and TRBJ2-5; possibly TRBD1 for D (5 bases). This CDR3 is 15 amino acids long. Germline CDR1 reads LNHDA; CDR2 reads SQIVND (reference sequence). Trimming stripped 6 bases from V and 4 bases from J, with 18 bases between.

CDR3 residues: CASSLAGGGKTQYF. For the CDR3, the DNA is TGTGCCAGCAGCTTAGCGGGGGGTGGGAAGACCCAGTACTTC. The chain uses TRBV7-2 and TRBJ2-5; D possibly corresponds to TRBD2 (6 bases). The CDR3 length is 14 residues. In germline, CDR1 is SGHTA, CDR2 FQGNSA. The germline V and J ends were trimmed by 0 bases and 6 bases, with 11 bases remaining between them.

V is TRBV5-4 and J is TRBJ2-1, with a possible D match to TRBD2 (5 bases). Trimming cost V 3 bases and J 8 bases, with 6 bases left between them. Germline V gene lookup returns CDR1 SGHNT and CDR2 YYREEE (reference sequence). The CDR3 runs to 11 residues. For the CDR3, the DNA is TGTGCCAGCAGCTCTAGCCATGAGCAGTTCTTC. Translating it yields CASSSSHEQFF.

J is TRBJ1-3 and V is TRBV6-6; TRBD1 matches 8 bases. Unmatched junction bases numbered 8, after V lost 6 bases and J lost 4 bases. The CDR3 runs to 15 residues. Germline V gives CDR1 MNHNY, CDR2 SVGAGI (reference sequence). The CDR3 sequence: CASRVGQGPGNTIYF. CDR3 bases: TGTGCCAGCAGGGTCGGACAGGGTCCCGGAAACACCATATATTTT.